This TCR beta chain was obtained from a study of shared clonotypes between healthy human individuals. Study-wide results and caveats: Shared clonotypes across all four donors exceeded non-shared ones in generation probability. It was only blood that was sampled, and tissue repertoires likely differ. Richness estimates generally favored naive over memory subsets.

Profiled with immunoSEQ multiplex PCR; TCRdb holds only in-frame clones, not every one. The sample has 2 million to 2.5 million clones; roughly 95% are singletons. Naive CD4+ cells were CD45RA-selected; the remaining cells were memory. As to this clone: Its antigen is unidentified. An end of the junction differs from the germline gene, which may be a read error.

The TCR sequence derives from a young man in good health. Material: naive CD4+ T cells sorted from blood. Subset noted: CD45RA+ positively selected.

CDR3 amino acids: CASSLNRESYEQYF. The CDR3 DNA is TGTGCTAGCAGCCTAAACAGGGAATCCTACGAGCAGTACTTC. This rearrangement joins TRBV7-7 to TRBJ2-7, with a possible D match to TRBD1 (6 bases). The CDR3 has 14 residues. Germline-derived CDR1 and CDR2 are SSHAT and FNYEAQ (reference sequence). Combining the CDR3 with reference TRBV7-7 and TRBJ2-7 gives the whole variable domain GAGVSQSPRYKVTKRGQDVTLRCDPISSHATLYWYQQALGQGPEFLTYFNYEAQPDKSGLPSDRFSAERPEGSISTLTIQRTEQRDSAMYRCASSLNRESYEQYFGPGTRLTVT.